Following are 14 T cell receptor beta chains from one sample sequenced in a study of cytomegalovirus exposure and HLA in healthy donors. The PCR made use of 60 Vbeta and 13 Jbeta primers. The repertoire was sequenced with immunoSEQ multiplex PCR; TCRdb's copy has only in-frame clones and lacks some. Among more than 200,000 clones listed, about 79% were seen once. Sequenced: PBMCs. The source is a man aged 18 to 29 in good health and CMV-seronegative.

The chain recombines TRBV7-8 with TRBJ2-7; D perhaps matches TRBD2 (5 bases). V lost 0 bases, J lost 4 bases, and 10 bases lay in between. The CDR3 extends over 14 amino acids. Per the germline V gene, CDR1 is SGHVS and CDR2 is FQNEAQ. The CDR3 loop is CASSLAHRGYEQYF. The CDR3 DNA is TGTGCCAGCAGCTTAGCGCACCGAGGGTACGAGCAGTACTTC.

The rearrangement links TRBV7-3 to TRBJ2-2, with no clear D. V was shortened by 2 bases and J by 2 bases, with 12 bases between the two germline ends. The germline V gene has CDR1 SGHTA and CDR2 FQGTGA. CDR3 size: 16 residues. CDR3 in DNA: TGTGCCAGCAGCTTAGCCCGCTCGGTTAACACCGGGGAGCTGTTTTTT. It is translated as CASSLARSVNTGELFF. The variable domain in full, with the rest retrieved from reference TRBV7-3 and TRBJ2-2, is GAGVSQTPSNKVTEKGKYVELRCDPISGHTALYWYRQSLGQGPEFLIYFQGTGAADDSGLPNDRFFAVRPEGSVSTLKIQRTERGDSAVYLCASSLARSVNTGELFFGEGSRLTVL.

This chain links TRBV7-2 with TRBJ2-2, with D unresolved. Germline CDR1 and CDR2: SGHTA and FQGNSA. Trimming pared 5 bases from V and 3 bases from J, leaving 4 bases between. The CDR3 runs to 12 residues. The CDR3 bases are TGTGCCAGCAGCATATACACCGGGGAGCTGTTTTTT. Its protein is CASSIYTGELFF.

The CDR3 region is CASSTPPGGEGTEAFF. Written as DNA, the CDR3 is TGCGCCAGCAGCACTCCTCCGGGAGGGGAGGGCACTGAAGCTTTCTTT. This chain joins TRBV5-1 and TRBJ1-1; possible D gene TRBD1, 5 bases. The CDR3 has 16 amino acids. The V and J ends lost 4 bases and 4 bases respectively, with 20 bases between them. CDR1 SGHRS and CDR2 YFSETQ come from the germline V gene.

This rearrangement joins TRBV28 to TRBJ1-5, with D perhaps matching TRBD1 (6 bases). The CDR3 runs to 15 residues. The germline V gene has CDR1 MDHEN and CDR2 SYDVKM. With 7 bases removed from V and 5 bases from J, the gap between germline ends came to 18 bases. This CDR3 reads CASTEQGLEYQPQHF. Written as DNA, the CDR3 is TGTGCCAGCACAGAACAGGGTCTTGAGTATCAGCCCCAGCATTTT.

V and J are TRBV19 and TRBJ2-1; D perhaps matches TRBD2 (6 bases). The V gene lost 6 bases and the J gene lost 8 bases, with 17 bases spanning the gap. Germline assignment: CDR1 LNHDA and CDR2 SQIVND (reference sequence). This CDR3 is built from 14 residues. The CDR3: CASSPAAGLDEQFF. CDR3 in DNA: TGTGCCAGTAGCCCGGCGGCGGGGCTCGATGAGCAGTTCTTC.

The chain uses TRBV7-6 and TRBJ2-5; D ambiguous. The CDR3 extends over 11 amino acids. V was pared by 5 bases and J by 2 bases, with 3 bases between. From germline, CDR1 is SGHVS and CDR2 FNYEAQ. In DNA, the CDR3 is TGTGCCAGCAGCCCACAAGAGACCCAGTACTTC. Translating gives CASSPQETQYF.

The chain has TRBV9 and TRBJ2-2; D gene uncertain. With 3 bases removed from V and 4 bases from J, the gap between germline ends came to 4 bases. The germline CDR1 and CDR2 sequences are SGDLS and YYNGEE. The CDR3 has 12 residues. This CDR3 is CASSGGTGELFF. The CDR3 nucleotides are TGTGCCAGCAGCGGCGGCACCGGGGAGCTGTTTTTT. Based on the CDR3 plus reference TRBV9 and TRBJ2-2, the full variable domain is DSGVTQTPKHLITATGQRVTLRCSPRSGDLSVYWYQQSLDQGLQFLIQYYNGEERAKGNILERFSAQQFPDLHSELNLSSLELGDSALYFCASSGGTGELFFGEGSRLTVL.

The chain carries TRBV9 and TRBJ2-3, with 7 bases identical to TRBD2. The CDR3 totals 15 residues. Germline loops: CDR1 SGDLS, CDR2 YYNGEE. Trimming cost V 2 bases and J 5 bases; bases outside gene matches: 8. CDR3 nucleotide sequence: TGTGCCAGCAGCGTTTCTAGCGGAAATCAAGATACGCAGTATTTT. It codes for CASSVSSGNQDTQYF.

V usage is TRBV5-6 and J usage is TRBJ2-3; unclear D gene. The V gene's germline CDR1 is SGHDT and CDR2 YYEEEE. The germline V and J ends were trimmed by 0 bases and 3 bases, with 17 bases remaining between them. The CDR3 runs 17 residues. In DNA, the CDR3 is TGTGCCAGCAGCTTGGGACGACTTAACCAGAGGACAGATACGCAGTATTTT. Amino acid sequence: CASSLGRLNQRTDTQYF.

This chain uses TRBV30 with TRBJ2-1; 10 positions agree with TRBD2. V gave up 2 bases and J gave up 3 bases; unmatched junction bases: 10. Germline V lookup: CDR1 GTSNPN, CDR2 SVGIG (reference sequence). This CDR3 has 17 amino acids. CDR3 residues: CAWSPSGRTSGYNEQFF. The CDR3 DNA follows: TGTGCCTGGAGTCCGTCTGGTCGGACTAGCGGCTACAATGAGCAGTTCTTC.

The chain recombines TRBV30 with TRBJ2-3, with 7 nucleotides matching TRBD2. V dropped 6 bases and J dropped 2; count of bases not matched to a gene: 5. Per germline, CDR1 GTSNPN and CDR2 SVGIG (reference sequence). This CDR3 contains 13 residues. CDR3 DNA: TGTGCCTGTACGACTAGCCTCACAGATACGCAGTATTTT. As protein: CACTTSLTDTQYF. The entire variable domain, with the rest obtained from reference TRBV30 and TRBJ2-3, is as follows: SQTIHQWPATLVQPVGSPLSLECTVEGTSNPNLYWYRQAAGRGLQLLFYSVGIGQISSEVPQNLSASRPQDRQFILSSKKLLLSDSGFYLCACTTSLTDTQYFGPGTRLTVL.

The chain recombines TRBV19 with TRBJ1-6; weak D call: TRBD1 (6 bases). The CDR3 has 14 residues. Between the trimmed V and J ends, which lost 7 bases and 3 bases, there was a span of 10 bases. CDR1 and CDR2 (germline): LNHDA, SQIVND (reference sequence). The CDR3 DNA follows: TGTGCCAGTACCAGGACAGTCTATAATTCACCCCTCCACTTT. Amino acids: CASTRTVYNSPLHF.

The chain joins TRBV19 to TRBJ2-5, with TRBD2 matching 9 bases. The V and J ends lost 2 bases and 5 bases, in that order; junction bases with no gene match: 3. CDR1 and CDR2 (germline): LNHDA, SQIVND (reference sequence). This CDR3 comprises 14 residues. The CDR3 reads CASSITAGGETQYF. CDR3 coding DNA: TGTGCCAGTAGTATAACAGCGGGGGGTGAGACCCAGTACTTC.